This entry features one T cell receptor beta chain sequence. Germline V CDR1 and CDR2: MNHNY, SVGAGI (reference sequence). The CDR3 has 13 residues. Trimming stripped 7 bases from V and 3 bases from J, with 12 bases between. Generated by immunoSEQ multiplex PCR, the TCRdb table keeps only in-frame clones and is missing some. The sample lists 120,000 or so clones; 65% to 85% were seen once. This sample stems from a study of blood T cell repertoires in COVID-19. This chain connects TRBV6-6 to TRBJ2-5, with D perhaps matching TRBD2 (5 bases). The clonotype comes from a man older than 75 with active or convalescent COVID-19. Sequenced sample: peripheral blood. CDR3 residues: CASTDYVEETQYF. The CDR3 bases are TGTGCCAGCACTGACTATGTTGAAGAGACCCAGTACTTC.